One TCR beta chain is described in this entry. What antigen it recognizes has not been identified. Per-base quality was not reported, and no clone a single base away is much larger than it. TCRdb lists the instrument as Illumina NovaSeq 6000. cDNA libraries for TCRalpha and TCRbeta were prepared by 5'RACE using constant-segment primers, with sample barcodes and unique molecular identifiers added. Trizol reagent was used to extract RNA from every sample. Libraries were amplified in two PCR steps, with a second sample barcode and Illumina TruSeq adapters added in the second step. Sequencing of the libraries was done on an Illumina NovaSeq, producing 2 x 150 bp paired-end reads. Processing in the source paper ran as follows. With migec v1.2.7, reads were demultiplexed and then collapsed into UMI-guided consensus sequences. Using mixcr v2.1.11, UMI consensuses were aligned to TRA and TRB V and J templates and then assembled into clonotypes. Expanded or contracted clonotypes were those called significant by both edgeR and NoisET, with noise models trained on biological replicates. For edgeR calls, the cutoffs were a false discovery rate-adjusted p below 0.01 and a log2 fold-change threshold of 1. As an exploratory analysis of dynamics, max-normalized trajectories of the 1000 most abundant clonotypes were examined with PCA combined with hierarchical clustering. Each responding clone was given a CD4 or CD8 phenotype based on the CD4+ and CD8+ repertoires, which had been sequenced separately. Clones were called with MiXCR by TCRdb after fastp trimmed the public reads at Q25, and only in-frame beta chains were retained. Here each entry gathers all rows of one CDR3 protein and keeps the most common genes and DNA. The V and J calls and clone size are TCRdb's, not the authors'. A total of nearly 200,000 distinct CDR3 sequences appear in this sample, around 19% of them only once. The biggest ten clones account for 2% to 3% of the sample.

Ficoll-Paque density gradient centrifugation was the method used to isolate PBMCs. V and J lose 0 bases and 12 bases, and a span of 12 bases separates them. The germline V gene yields SGHNT for CDR1 and YENEEA for CDR2. The CDR3 goes from the cysteine to the phenylalanine over 13 residues. The only DNA kept is the CDR3, 39 bases in frame from the first base. These data are taken from a study of T-cell memory formation after mild COVID-19 (dated by TCRdb to the early 2020s). In the study overall: TCR sequence clusters from the two donors were found to be largely donor specific. Longitudinal TCRalpha and TCRbeta repertoire sequencing tracked T-cell clones expanding and contracting after mild COVID-19 in a couple of donors. The cohort was made up of two young adult volunteers, one female and one male, who were previously healthy.

On the study overall, not on this receptor specifically: Only two mild cases were covered by the study, and larger cohorts that include severe cases with pre-infection samples were considered necessary. The detection of some responding clones in pre-infection memory suggests that pre-existing cross-reactive memory T cells joined the SARS-CoV-2 response. SARS-CoV-2 specificity of the second-wave clones peaking on day 37 was not confirmed. Contracting CD4+ clones turned up mainly in the CM and EM memory subsets, whereas EMRA was where CD8+ clones were enriched. Balanced CD4/CD8 phenotypes were observed for clones contracting from day 15 to 85, whereas a bias towards CD4+ was observed for a second wave of clones expanding from day 15 to 37.

The chain is encoded by TRBV11-3 joined to TRBJ1-5; TRBD1 could be the D gene, as 5 bases match. The clonotype was recovered from an adult woman who had mild COVID-19 (a few samples of this study predate the infection). The sample titles of this study are shuffled in the database, so cell type and time point are left out; the donor was told from shared clones. The sample comprised PBMCs or a T cell subset sorted from them (not recorded which). The sequenced DNA is TGTGCCAGCAGCTTAGATCGAGGGGCTCTCCAGCATTTT. Its translation reads: CASSLDRGALQHF. The entire variable domain, with the stretches around the CDR3 drawn from the reference TRBV11-3 and TRBJ1-5 proteins, is EAGVVQSPRYKIIEKKQPVAFWCNPISGHNTLYWYLQNLGQGPELLIRYENEEAVDDSQLPKDRFSAERLKGVDSTLKIQPAELGDSAVYLCASSLDRGALQHFGDGTRLSIL.